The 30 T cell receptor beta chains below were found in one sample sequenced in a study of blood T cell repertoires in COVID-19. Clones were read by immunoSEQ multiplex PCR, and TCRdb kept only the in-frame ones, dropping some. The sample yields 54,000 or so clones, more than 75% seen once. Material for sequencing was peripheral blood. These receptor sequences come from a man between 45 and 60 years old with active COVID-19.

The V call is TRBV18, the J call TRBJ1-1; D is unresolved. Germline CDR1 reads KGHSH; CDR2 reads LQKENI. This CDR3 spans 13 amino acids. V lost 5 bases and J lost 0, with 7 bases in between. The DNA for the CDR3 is TGTGCCAGCTCAGAGGGCCTGAACACTGAAGCTTTCTTT. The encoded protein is CASSEGLNTEAFF.

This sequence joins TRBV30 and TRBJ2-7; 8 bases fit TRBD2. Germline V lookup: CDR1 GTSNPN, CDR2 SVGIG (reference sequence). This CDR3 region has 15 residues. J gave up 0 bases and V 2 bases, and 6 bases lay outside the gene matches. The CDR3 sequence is CAWSPQRGTSYEQYF. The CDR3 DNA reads TGTGCCTGGAGTCCCCAGCGGGGGACCTCCTACGAGCAGTACTTC.

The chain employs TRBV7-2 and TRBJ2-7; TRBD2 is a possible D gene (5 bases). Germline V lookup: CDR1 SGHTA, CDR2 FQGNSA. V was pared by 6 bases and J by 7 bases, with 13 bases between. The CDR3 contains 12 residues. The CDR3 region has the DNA TGTGCCAGCAGTACAGATACTAGGGAGCAGTACTTC. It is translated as CASSTDTREQYF.

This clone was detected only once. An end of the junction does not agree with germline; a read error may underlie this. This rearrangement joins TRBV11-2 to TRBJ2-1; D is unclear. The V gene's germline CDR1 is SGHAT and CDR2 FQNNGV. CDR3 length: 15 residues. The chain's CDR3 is CATSRTRGSYNEQFF. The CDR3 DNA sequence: TGTGCCACCAGCAGAACCCGCGGCTCCTACAATGAGCAGTTCTTC. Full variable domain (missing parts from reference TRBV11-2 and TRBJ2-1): EAGVAQSPRYKIIEKRQSVAFWCNPISGHATLYWYQQILGQGPKLLIQFQNNGVVDDSQLPKDRFSAERLKGVDSTLKIQPAKLEDSAVYLCATSRTRGSYNEQFFGPGTRLTVL.

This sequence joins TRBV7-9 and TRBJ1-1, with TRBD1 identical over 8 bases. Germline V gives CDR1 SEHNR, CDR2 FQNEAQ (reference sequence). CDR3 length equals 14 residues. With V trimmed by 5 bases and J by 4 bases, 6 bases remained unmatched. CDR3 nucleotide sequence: TGTGCCAGCAGCCTTACAGGGGGGGTCACTGAAGCTTTCTTT. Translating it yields CASSLTGGVTEAFF. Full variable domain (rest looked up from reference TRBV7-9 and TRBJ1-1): DTGVSQNPRHKITKRGQNVTFRCDPISEHNRLYWYRQTLGQGPEFLTYFQNEAQLEKSRLLSDRFSAERPKGSFSTLEIQRTEQGDSAMYLCASSLTGGVTEAFFGQGTRLTVV.

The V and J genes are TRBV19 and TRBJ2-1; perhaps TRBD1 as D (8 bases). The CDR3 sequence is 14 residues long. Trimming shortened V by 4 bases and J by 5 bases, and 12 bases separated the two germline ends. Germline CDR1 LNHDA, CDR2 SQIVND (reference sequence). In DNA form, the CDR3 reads TGTGCCAGTAGTAACAGGGGGGGGGACAATGAGCAGTTCTTC. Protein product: CASSNRGGDNEQFF.

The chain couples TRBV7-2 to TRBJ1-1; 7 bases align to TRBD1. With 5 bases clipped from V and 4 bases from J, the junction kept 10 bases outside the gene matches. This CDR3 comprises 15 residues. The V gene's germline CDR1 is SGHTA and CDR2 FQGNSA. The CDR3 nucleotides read TGTGCCAGCAGCACCCGACAGGGCGGAATCACTGAAGCTTTCTTT. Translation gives CASSTRQGGITEAFF.

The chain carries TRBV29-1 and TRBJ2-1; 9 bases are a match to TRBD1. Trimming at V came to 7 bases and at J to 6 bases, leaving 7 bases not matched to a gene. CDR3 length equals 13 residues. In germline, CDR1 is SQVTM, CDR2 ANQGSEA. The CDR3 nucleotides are TGCAGCGGGGACAGGGACCTATCCAATGAGCAGTTCTTC. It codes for CSGDRDLSNEQFF.

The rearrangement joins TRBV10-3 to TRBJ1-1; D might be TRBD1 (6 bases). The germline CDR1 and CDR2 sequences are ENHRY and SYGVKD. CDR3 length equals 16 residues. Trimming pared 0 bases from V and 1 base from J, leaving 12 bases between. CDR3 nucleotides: TGTGCCATCAGTGAGTCCCAGGGGAGGGCGAACACTGAAGCTTTCTTT. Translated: CAISESQGRANTEAFF.

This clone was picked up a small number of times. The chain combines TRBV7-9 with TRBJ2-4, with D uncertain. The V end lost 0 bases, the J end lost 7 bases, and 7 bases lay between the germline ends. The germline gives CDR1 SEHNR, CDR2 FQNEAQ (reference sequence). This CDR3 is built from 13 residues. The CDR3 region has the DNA TGTGCCAGCAGCTTAGCGTCTGCGAACATTCAGTACTTC. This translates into CASSLASANIQYF.

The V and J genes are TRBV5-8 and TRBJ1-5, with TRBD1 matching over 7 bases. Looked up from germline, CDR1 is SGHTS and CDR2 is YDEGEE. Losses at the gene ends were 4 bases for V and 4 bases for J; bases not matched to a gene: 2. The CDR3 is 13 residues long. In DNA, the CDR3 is TGTGCCAGCAGCCCGGACAGGAATCAGCCCCAGCATTTT. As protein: CASSPDRNQPQHF.

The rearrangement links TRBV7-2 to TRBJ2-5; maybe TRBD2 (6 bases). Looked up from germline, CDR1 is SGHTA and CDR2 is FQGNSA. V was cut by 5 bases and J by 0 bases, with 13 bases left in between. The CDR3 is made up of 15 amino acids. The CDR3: CASSNVRGYQETQYF. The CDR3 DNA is TGTGCCAGCAGCAACGTCCGGGGGTACCAAGAGACCCAGTACTTC. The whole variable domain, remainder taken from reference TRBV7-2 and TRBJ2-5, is GAGVSQSPSNKVTEKGKDVELRCDPISGHTALYWYRQSLGQGLEFLIYFQGNSAPDKSGLPSDRFSAERTGGSVSTLTIQRTQQEDSAVYLCASSNVRGYQETQYFGPGTRLLVL.

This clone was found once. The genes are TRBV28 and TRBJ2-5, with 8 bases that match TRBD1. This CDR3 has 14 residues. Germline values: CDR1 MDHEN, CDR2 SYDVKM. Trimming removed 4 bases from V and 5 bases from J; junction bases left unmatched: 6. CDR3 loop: CASSSRQGRETQYF. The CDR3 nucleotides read TGTGCCAGCAGTTCCCGACAGGGGAGGGAGACCCAGTACTTC.

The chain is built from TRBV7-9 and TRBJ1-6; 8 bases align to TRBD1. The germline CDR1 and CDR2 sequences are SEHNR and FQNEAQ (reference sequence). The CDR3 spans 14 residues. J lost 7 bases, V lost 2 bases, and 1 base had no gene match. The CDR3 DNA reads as TGTGCCAGCAGCTTACGGACAGGGAATTCACCCCTCCACTTT. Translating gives CASSLRTGNSPLHF.

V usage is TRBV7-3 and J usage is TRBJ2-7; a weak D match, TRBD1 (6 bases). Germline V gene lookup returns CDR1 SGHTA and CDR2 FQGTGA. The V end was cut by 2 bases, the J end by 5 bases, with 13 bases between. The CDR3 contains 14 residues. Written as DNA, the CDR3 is TGTGCCAGCAGCTTATTGAACAGGGTCGACGAGCAGTACTTC. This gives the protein CASSLLNRVDEQYF.

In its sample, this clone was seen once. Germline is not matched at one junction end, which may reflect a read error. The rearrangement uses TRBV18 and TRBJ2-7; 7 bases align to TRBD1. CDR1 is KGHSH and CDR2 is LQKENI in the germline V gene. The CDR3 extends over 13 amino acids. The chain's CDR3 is CASSPGQGVDLSF. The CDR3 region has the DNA TGTGCCAGCTCACCCGGGCAGGGGGTCGATCTCTCTTTC. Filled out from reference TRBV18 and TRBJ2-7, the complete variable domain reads NAGVMQNPRHLVRRRGQEARLRCSPMKGHSHVYWYRQLPEEGLKFMVYLQKENIIDESGMPKERFSAEFPKEGPSILRIQQVVRGDSAAYFCASSPGQGVDLSFGPGTRLTVT.

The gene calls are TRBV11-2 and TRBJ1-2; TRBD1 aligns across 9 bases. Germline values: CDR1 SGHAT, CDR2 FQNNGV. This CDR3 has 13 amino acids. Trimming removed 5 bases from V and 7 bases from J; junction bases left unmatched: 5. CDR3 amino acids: CASSADRGSGYTF. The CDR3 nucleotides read TGTGCCAGCAGCGCCGACAGGGGGTCTGGCTACACCTTC.

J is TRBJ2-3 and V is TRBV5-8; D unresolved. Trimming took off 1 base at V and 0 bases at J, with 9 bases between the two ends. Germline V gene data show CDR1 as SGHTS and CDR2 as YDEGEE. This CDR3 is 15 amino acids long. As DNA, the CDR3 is TGTGCCAGCAGCTTGATCCAGACTAGCACAGATACGCAGTATTTT. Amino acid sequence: CASSLIQTSTDTQYF.

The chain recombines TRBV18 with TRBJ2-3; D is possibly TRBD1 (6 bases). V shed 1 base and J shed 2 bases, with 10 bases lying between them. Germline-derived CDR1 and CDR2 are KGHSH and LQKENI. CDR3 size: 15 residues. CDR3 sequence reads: CASSPQTGLTDTQYF. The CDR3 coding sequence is TGTGCCAGCTCACCACAGACAGGCCTCACAGATACGCAGTATTTT.

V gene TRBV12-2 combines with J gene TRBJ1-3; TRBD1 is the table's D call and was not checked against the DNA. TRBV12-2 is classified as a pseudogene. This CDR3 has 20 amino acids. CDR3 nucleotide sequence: TGTGCAAGTCGCCCAGAGGCACAGGGCGGGTGGGTCCCCACTGGAAACACCATATATTTT. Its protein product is CASRPEAQGGWVPTGNTIYF.

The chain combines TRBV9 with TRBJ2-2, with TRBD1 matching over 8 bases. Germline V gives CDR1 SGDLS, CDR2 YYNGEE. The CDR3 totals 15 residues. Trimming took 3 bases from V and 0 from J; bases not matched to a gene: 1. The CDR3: CASSAGGANTGELFF. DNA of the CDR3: TGTGCCAGCAGCGCAGGGGGCGCGAACACCGGGGAGCTGTTTTTT.

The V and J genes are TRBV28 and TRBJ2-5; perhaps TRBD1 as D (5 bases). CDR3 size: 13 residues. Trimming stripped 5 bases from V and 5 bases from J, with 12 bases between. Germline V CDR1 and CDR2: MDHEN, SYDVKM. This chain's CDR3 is CASSPQGRETQYF. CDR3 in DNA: TGTGCCAGCAGTCCGCAGGGTAGGGAGACCCAGTACTTC. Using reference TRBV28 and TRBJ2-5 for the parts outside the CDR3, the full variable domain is DVKVTQSSRYLVKRTGEKVFLECVQDMDHENMFWYRQDPGLGLRLIYFSYDVKMKEKGDIPEGYSVSREKKERFSLILESASTNQTSMYLCASSPQGRETQYFGPGTRLLVL.

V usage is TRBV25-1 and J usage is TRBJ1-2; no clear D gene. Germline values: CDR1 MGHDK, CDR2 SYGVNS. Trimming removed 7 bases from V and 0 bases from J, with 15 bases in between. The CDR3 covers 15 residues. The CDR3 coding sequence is TGTGCCAGCACCCCCGGGTCGCCCTCTAACTATGGCTACACCTTC. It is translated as CASTPGSPSNYGYTF.

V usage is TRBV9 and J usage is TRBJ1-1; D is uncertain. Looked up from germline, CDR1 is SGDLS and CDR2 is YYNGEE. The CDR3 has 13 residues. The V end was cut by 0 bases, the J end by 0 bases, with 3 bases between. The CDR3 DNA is TGTGCCAGCAGCGTAGCCGTGAACACTGAAGCTTTCTTT. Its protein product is CASSVAVNTEAFF.

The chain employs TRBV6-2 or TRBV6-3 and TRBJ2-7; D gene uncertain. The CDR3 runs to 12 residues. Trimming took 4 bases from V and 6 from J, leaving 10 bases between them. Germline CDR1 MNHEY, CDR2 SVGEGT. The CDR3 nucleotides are TGTGCCAGCAGTTCTCTAGGTGTCGAGCAGTACTTC. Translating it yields CASSSLGVEQYF.

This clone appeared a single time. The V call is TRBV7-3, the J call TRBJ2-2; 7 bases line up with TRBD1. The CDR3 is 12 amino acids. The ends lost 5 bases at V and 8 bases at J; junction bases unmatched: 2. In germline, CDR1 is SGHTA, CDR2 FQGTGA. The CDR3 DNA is TGTGCCAGCAGCGAGGGACAGGGGGAGCTGTTTTTT. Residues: CASSEGQGELFF.

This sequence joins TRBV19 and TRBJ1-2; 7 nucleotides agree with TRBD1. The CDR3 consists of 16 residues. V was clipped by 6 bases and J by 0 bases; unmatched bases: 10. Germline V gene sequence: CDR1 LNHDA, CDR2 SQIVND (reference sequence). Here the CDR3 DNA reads TGTGCCAGTAGAAATCCCGGGACAGTTACTAACTATGGCTACACCTTC. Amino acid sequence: CASRNPGTVTNYGYTF.

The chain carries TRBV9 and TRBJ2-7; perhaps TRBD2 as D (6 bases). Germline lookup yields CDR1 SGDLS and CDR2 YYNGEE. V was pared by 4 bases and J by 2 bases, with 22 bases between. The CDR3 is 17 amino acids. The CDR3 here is CASSLFKDGTPPYEQYF. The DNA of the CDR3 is TGTGCCAGCAGCCTATTCAAGGACGGGACTCCTCCCTACGAGCAGTACTTC.

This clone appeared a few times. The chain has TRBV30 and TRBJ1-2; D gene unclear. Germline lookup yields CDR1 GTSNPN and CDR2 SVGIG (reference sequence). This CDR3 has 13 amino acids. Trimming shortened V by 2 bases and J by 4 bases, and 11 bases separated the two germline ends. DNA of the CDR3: TGTGCCTGGAGTTTGGAGAGGGTCTATGGCTACACCTTC. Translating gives CAWSLERVYGYTF.

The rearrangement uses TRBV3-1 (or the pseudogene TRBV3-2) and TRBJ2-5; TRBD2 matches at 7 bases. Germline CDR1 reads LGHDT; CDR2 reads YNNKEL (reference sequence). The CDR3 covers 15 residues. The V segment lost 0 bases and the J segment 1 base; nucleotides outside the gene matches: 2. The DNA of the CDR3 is TGTGCCAGCAGCCAAGAAGCGGGATCCCAAGAGACCCAGTACTTC. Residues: CASSQEAGSQETQYF.